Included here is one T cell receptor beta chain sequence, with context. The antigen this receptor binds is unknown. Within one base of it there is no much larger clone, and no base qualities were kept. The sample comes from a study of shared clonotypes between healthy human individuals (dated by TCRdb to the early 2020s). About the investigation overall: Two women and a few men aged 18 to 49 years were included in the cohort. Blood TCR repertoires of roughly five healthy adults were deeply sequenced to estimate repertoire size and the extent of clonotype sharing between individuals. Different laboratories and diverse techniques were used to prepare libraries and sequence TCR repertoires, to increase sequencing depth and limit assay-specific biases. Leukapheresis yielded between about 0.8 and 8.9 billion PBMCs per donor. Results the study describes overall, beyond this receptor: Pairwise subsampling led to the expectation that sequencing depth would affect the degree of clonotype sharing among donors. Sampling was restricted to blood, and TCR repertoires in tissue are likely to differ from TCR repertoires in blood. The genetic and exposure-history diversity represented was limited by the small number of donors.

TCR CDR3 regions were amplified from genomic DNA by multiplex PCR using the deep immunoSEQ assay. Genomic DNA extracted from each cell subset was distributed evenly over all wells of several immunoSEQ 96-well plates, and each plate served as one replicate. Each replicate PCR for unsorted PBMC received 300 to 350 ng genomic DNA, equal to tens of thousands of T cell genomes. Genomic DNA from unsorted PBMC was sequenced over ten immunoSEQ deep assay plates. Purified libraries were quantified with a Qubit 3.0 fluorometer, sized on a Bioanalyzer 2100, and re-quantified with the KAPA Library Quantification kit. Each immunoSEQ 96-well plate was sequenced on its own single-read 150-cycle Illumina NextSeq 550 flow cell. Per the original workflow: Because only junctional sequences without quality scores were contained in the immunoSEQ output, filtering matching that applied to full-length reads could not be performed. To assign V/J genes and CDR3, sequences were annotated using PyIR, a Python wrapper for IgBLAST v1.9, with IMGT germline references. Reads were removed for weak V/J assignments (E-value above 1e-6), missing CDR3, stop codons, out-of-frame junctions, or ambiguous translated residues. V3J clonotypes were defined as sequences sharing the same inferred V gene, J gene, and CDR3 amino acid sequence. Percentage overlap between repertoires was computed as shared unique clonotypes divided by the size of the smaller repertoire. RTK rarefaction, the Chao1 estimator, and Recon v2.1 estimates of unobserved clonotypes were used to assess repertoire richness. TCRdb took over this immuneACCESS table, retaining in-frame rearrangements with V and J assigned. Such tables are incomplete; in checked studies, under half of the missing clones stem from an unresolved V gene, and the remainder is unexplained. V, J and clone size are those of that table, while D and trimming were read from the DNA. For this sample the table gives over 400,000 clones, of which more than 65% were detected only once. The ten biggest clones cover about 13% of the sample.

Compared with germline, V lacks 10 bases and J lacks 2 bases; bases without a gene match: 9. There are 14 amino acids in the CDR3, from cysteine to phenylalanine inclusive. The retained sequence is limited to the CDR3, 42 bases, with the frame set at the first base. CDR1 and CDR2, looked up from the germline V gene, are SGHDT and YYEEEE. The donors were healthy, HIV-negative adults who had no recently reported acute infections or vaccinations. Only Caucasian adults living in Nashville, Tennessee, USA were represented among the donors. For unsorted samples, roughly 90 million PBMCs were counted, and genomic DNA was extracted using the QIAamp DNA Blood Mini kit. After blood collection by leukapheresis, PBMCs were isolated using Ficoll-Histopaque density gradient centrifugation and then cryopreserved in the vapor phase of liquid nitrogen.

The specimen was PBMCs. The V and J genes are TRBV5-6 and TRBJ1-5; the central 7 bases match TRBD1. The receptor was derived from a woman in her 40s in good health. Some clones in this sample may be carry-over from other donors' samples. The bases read TGTGCCGGTACCGGGACAGACGGCAATCAGCCCCAGCATTTT. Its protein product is CAGTGTDGNQPQHF.